This TCR beta chain was identified during a study of blood T cell repertoires in COVID-19. The wider study: From the United States, Italy and Spain came samples of acute and convalescent COVID-19. T cells, B-cell-depleted T cells, or PBMCs supplied cDNA or gDNA.

This clone was counted a few times. Sequenced by immunoSEQ multiplex PCR; TCRdb stores in-frame clones only, minus some. This sample has 250,000 to 350,000 clones, with 85% to 90% found just once. The CDR3 is made up of 12 amino acids. Germline V gene data show CDR1 as SGHRS and CDR2 as YFSETQ. Trimming removed 5 bases at V and 6 bases at J, with 12 bases between. Seattle patients were enrolled while actively infected and followed longitudinally. The rearrangement links TRBV5-1 to TRBJ2-7, with D perhaps matching TRBD2 (5 bases). This TCR derives from a woman aged 30 to 39 with COVID-19, enrolled during active disease. The material sequenced was peripheral blood. The DNA for the CDR3 is TGCGCCAGCAGGTTTCCGGGGAGCGAGCAGTACTTC. Its translation: CASRFPGSEQYF.